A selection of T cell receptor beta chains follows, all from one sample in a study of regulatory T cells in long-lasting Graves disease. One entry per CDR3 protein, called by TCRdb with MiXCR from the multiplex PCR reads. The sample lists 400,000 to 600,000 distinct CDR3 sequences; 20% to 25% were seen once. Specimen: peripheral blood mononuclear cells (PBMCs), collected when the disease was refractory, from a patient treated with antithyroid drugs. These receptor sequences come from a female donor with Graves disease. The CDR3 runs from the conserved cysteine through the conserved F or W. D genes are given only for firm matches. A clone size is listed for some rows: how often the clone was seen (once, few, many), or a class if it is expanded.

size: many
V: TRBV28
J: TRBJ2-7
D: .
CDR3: CASSFNGSPLGEQYF
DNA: TGTGCCAGCAGTTTTAACGGGAGTCCCTTGGGGGAGCAGTACTTC

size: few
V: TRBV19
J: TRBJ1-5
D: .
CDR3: CASSIWVSDTNQPQHF
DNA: TGTGCCAGTAGTATTTGGGTTTCAGATACCAATCAGCCCCAGCATTTT

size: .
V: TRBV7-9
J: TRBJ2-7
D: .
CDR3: CASSLGEVPTYEQYF
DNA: TGTGCCAGCAGCTTAGGGGAAGTTCCCACCTACGAGCAGTACTTC

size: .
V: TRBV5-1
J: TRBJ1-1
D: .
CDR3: CASSLYGEAAFF
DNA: TGCGCCAGCAGCTTGTATGGGGAGGCAGCTTTCTTT

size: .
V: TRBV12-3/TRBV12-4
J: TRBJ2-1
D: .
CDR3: CASSRPYTVLDDNEQFF
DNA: TGTGCCAGCAGCCGACCTTACACGGTACTAGATGACAATGAGCAGTTCTTC

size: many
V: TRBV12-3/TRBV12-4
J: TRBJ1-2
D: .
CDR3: CASRLRGGGYGYTF
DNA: TGTGCCAGCAGACTCCGGGGGGGTGGCTATGGCTACACCTTC

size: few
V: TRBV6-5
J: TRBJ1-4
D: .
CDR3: CASSYSPGAYEKLFF
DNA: TGTGCCAGCAGTTACTCACCGGGGGCGTATGAAAAACTGTTTTTT

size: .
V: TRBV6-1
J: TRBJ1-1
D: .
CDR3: CASGRSGLPNTEAFF
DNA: TGTGCCAGCGGACGATCGGGACTGCCGAACACTGAAGCTTTCTTT

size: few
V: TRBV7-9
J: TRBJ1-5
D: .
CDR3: CASSPSALTSNQPQHF
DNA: TGTGCCAGCAGTCCCTCGGCACTTACCAGCAATCAGCCCCAGCATTTT

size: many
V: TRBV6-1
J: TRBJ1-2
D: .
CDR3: CASSLREEDYGYTF
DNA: TGTGCCAGCAGTCTCCGAGAGGAGGACTATGGCTACACCTTC

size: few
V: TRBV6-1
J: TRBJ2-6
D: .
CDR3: CASSYLSRFSSSGANVLTF
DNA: TGTGCCAGCAGTTATCTCTCGCGCTTCTCGTCCTCTGGGGCCAACGTCCTGACTTTC

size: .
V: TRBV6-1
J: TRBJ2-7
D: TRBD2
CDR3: CASRSPISGKYEQYF
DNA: TGTGCCAGCAGAAGCCCGATTAGCGGGAAGTACGAGCAGTACTTC

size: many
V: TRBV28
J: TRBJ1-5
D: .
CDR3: CASSSYGQPQHF
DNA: TGTGCCAGCAGTTCTTACGGGCAGCCCCAGCATTTT

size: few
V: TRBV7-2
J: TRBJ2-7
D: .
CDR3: CASSLQGLPAYEQYF
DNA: TGTGCCAGCAGCTTACAGGGGCTACCAGCCTACGAGCAGTACTTC

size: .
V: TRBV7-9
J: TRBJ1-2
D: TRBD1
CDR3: CASAGQGKPHGYTF
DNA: TGTGCCAGCGCCGGACAGGGTAAGCCGCATGGCTACACCTTC

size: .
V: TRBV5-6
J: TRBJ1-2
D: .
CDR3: CASSPGTAGYTF
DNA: TGTGCCAGCAGCCCGGGGACCGCTGGCTACACCTTC

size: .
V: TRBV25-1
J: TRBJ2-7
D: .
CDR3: CASGSSWDGSSYKQYF
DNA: TGTGCCAGCGGGTCGAGTTGGGACGGTAGCTCCTACAAGCAGTACTTC

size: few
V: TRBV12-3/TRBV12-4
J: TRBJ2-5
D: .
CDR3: CASSFDSGETQYF
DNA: TGTGCCAGCAGTTTTGATTCGGGGGAGACCCAGTACTTC

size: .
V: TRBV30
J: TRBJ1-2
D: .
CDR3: CAWTPDTWSYGYTF
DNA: TGTGCCTGGACCCCGGACACCTGGAGCTATGGCTACACCTTC

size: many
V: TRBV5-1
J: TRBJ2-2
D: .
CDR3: CASSLTSPGELFF
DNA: TGCGCCAGCAGCTTGACTAGCCCCGGGGAGCTGTTTTTT

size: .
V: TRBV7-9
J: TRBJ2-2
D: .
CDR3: CASSVDGKGRGELFF
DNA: TGTGCCAGCAGCGTAGATGGGAAAGGTCGCGGGGAGCTGTTTTTT

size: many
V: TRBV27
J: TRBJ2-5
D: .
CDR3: CAGFHGKRETQYF
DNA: TGTGCCGGCTTCCACGGGAAGCGGGAGACCCAGTACTTC

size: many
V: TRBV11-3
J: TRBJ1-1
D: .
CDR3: CASSLGRGRNTEAFF
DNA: TGTGCCAGCAGCTTAGGAAGGGGTCGGAACACTGAAGCTTTCTTT

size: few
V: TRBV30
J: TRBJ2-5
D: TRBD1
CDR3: CAAGGAGETQYF
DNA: TGTGCCGCAGGGGGCGCGGGGGAGACCCAGTACTTC

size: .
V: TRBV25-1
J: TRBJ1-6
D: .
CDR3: CASSDRGFNSPLHF
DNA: TGTGCCAGCAGTGACAGGGGTTTCAATTCACCCCTCCACTTT

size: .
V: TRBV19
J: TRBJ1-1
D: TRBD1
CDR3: CASSAEQGAPLNTEAFF
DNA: TGTGCCAGTAGTGCCGAACAGGGGGCCCCGTTAAACACTGAAGCTTTCTTT

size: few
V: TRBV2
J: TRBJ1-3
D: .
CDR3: CASSPWYITGMSSGNTIYF
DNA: TGTGCCAGCAGCCCGTGGTACATCACAGGGATGAGCTCTGGAAACACCATATATTTT

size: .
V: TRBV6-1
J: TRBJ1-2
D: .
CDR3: CASSGWDRSSGYTF
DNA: TGTGCCAGCAGTGGGTGGGACCGTTCCAGTGGCTACACCTTC

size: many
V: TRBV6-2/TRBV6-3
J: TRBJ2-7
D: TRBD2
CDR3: CASSYSIVVAGASYEQYF
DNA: TGTGCCAGCAGTTACTCGATAGTCGTAGCGGGGGCCTCCTACGAGCAGTACTTC

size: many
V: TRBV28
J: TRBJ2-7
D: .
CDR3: CASSFLGQPYEQYF
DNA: TGTGCCAGCAGTTTCCTTGGACAGCCCTACGAGCAGTACTTC

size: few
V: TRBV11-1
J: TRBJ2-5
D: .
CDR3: CASSLAQGTGWTQYF
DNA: TGTGCCAGCAGCTTAGCGCAAGGGACCGGGTGGACCCAGTACTTC

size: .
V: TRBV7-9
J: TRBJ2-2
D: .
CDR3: CASSLVVNRNTGELFF
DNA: TGTGCCAGCAGCTTAGTAGTAAACAGAAACACCGGGGAGCTGTTTTTT

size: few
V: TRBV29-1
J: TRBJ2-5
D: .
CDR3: CSVGSQGSRQETQYF
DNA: TGCAGCGTTGGCAGTCAGGGATCACGCCAAGAGACCCAGTACTTC

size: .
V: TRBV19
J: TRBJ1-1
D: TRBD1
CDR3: CASSAGQGYTEAFF
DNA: TGTGCCAGTAGTGCGGGACAGGGTTACACTGAAGCTTTCTTT

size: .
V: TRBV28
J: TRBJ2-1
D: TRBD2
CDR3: CASSLSTPGLAANYNEQFF
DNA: TGTGCCAGCAGTTTATCCACCCCGGGACTAGCGGCTAACTACAATGAGCAGTTCTTC

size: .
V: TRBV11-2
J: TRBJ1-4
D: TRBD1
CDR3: CASSRDRGLQNEKLFF
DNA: TGTGCCAGCAGCCGGGACAGGGGGCTTCAGAATGAAAAACTGTTTTTT

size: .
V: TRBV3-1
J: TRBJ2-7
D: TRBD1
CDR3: CASSQLTGGNYEQYF
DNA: TGTGCCAGCAGCCAATTGACAGGGGGAAACTACGAGCAGTACTTC

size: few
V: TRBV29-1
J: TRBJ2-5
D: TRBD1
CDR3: CSVDTGGTQETQYF
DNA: TGCAGCGTTGATACAGGGGGCACTCAAGAGACCCAGTACTTC

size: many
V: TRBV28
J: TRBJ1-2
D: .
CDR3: CASSFPGSYYGYTF
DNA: TGTGCCAGCAGTTTCCCAGGATCCTACTATGGCTACACCTTC

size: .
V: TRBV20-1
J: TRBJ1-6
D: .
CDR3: CSASRGGLTPLHF
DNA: TGCAGTGCTAGTAGGGGCGGGCTGACACCCCTCCACTTT

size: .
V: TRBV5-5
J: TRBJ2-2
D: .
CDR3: CASSRVGISNTGELFF
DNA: TGTGCCAGCAGCCGGGTAGGGATCTCGAACACCGGGGAGCTGTTTTTT

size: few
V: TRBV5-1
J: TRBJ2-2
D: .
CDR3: CASSLEASGELFF
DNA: TGCGCCAGCAGCTTGGAAGCCTCCGGGGAGCTGTTTTTT

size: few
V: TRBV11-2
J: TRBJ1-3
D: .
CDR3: CASRALGTGNTIYF
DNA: TGTGCCAGCAGGGCACTGGGGACTGGAAACACCATATATTTT

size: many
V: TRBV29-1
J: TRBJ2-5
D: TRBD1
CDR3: CSVYRGQETQYF
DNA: TGCAGCGTTTACAGGGGGCAAGAGACCCAGTACTTC

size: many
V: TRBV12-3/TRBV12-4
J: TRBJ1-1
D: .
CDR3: CASSLGPSRESFF
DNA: TGTGCCAGCAGTTTAGGCCCTTCTCGTGAATCTTTCTTT

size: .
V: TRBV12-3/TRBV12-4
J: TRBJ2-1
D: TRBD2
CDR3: CASSFLVLAALGEQFF
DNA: TGTGCCAGCAGTTTTTTAGTACTAGCGGCTTTGGGGGAGCAGTTCTTC

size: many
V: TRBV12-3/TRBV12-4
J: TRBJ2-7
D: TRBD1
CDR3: CASSLSRDSYEQYF
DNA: TGTGCCAGCAGTTTAAGTAGGGACAGCTACGAGCAGTACTTC